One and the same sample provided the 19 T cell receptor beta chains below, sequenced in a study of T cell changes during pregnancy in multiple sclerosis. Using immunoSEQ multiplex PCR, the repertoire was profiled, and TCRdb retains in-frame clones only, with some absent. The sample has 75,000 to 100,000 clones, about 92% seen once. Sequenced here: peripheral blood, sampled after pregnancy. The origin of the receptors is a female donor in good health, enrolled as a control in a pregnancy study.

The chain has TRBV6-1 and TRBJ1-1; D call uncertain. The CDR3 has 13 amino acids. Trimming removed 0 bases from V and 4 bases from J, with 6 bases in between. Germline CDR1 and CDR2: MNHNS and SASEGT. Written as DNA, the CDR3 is TGTGCCAGCAGTGAAGCGAGGTTCACTGAAGCTTTCTTT. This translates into CASSEARFTEAFF.

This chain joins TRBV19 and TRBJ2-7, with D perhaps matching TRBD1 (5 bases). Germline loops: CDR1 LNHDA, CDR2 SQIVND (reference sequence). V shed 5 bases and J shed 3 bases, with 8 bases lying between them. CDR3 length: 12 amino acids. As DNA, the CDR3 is TGTGCCAGTAGTGACAGATACTACGAGCAGTACTTC. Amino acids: CASSDRYYEQYF.

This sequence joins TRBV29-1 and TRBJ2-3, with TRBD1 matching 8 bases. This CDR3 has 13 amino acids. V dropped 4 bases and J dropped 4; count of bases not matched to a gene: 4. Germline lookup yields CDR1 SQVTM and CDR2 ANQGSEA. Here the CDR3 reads CSVAPQGADTQYF. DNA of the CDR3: TGCAGCGTTGCACCACAGGGGGCAGATACGCAGTATTTT.

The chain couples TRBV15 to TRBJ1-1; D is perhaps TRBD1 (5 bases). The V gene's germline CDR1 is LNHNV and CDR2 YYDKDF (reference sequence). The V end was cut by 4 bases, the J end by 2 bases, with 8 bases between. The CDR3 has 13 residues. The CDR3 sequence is CATSIGGNTEAFF. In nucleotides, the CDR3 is TGTGCCACCAGCATCGGGGGAAACACTGAAGCTTTCTTT.

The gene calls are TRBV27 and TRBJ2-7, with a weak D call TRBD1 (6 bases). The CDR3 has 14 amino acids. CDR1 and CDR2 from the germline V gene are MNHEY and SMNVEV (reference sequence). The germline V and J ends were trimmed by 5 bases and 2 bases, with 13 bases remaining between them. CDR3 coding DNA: TGTGCCAGCAGTCAACAGGGTCGTACCTACGAGCAGTACTTC. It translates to CASSQQGRTYEQYF.

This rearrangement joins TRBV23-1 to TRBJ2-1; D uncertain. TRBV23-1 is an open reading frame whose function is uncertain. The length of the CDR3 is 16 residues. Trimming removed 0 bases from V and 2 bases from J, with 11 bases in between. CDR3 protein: CASSQSSRCPYNEQFF. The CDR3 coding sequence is TGCGCCAGCAGTCAATCGTCCAGATGCCCCTACAATGAGCAGTTCTTC.

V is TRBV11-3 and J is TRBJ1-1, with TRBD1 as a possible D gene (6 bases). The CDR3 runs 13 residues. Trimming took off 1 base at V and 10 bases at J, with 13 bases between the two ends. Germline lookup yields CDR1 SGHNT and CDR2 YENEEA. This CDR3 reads CASSLGSTGPAFF. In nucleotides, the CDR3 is TGTGCCAGCAGCTTAGGATCAACAGGGCCAGCTTTCTTT.

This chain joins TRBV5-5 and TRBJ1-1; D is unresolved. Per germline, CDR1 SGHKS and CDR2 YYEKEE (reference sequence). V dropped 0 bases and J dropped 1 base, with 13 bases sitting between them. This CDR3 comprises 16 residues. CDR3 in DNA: TGTGCCAGCAGCTTGGGCCGGGAGTTCGGGAACACTGAAGCTTTCTTT. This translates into CASSLGREFGNTEAFF.

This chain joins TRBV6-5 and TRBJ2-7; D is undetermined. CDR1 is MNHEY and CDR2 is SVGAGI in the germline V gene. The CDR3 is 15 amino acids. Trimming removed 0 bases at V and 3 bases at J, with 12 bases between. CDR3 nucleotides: TGTGCCAGCAGTTACTCGCCTAATGGAGACTACGAGCAGTACTTC. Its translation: CASSYSPNGDYEQYF.

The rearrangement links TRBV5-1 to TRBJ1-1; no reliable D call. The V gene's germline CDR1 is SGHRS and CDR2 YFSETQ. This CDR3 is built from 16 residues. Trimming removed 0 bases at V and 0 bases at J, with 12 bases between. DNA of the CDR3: TGCGCCAGCAGCTTGGCGGGTCTCGGGTTGAACACTGAAGCTTTCTTT. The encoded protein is CASSLAGLGLNTEAFF.

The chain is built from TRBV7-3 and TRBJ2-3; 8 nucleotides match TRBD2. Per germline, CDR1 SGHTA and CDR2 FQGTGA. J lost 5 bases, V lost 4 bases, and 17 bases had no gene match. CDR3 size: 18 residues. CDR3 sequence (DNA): TGTGCCAGCAGCTCATTCTCCGGGGTAGCGGGGACTGGAGATACGCAGTATTTT. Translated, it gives CASSSFSGVAGTGDTQYF.

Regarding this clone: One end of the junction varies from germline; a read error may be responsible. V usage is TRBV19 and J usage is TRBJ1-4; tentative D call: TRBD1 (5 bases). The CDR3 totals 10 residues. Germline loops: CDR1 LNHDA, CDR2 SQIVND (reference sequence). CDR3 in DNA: TGTGCCACCCCCTGCGACAGTCAGACTTTT. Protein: CATPCDSQTF.

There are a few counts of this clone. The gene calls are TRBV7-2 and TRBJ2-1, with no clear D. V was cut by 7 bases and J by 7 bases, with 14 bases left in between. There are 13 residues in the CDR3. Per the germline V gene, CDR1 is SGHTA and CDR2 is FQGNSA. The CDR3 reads CASMGLVLNEQFF. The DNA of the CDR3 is TGTGCCAGCATGGGTCTAGTGTTGAATGAGCAGTTCTTC. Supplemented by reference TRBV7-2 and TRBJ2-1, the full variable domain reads GAGVSQSPSNKVTEKGKDVELRCDPISGHTALYWYRQSLGQGLEFLIYFQGNSAPDKSGLPSDRFSAERTGGSVSTLTIQRTQQEDSAVYLCASMGLVLNEQFFGPGTRLTVL.

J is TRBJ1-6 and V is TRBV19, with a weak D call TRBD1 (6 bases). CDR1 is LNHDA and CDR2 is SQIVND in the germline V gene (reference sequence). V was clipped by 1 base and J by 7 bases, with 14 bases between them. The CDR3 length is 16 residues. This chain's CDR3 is CASSIVPGHENSPLHF. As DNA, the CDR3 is TGTGCCAGTAGTATAGTTCCGGGACATGAGAATTCACCCCTCCACTTT.

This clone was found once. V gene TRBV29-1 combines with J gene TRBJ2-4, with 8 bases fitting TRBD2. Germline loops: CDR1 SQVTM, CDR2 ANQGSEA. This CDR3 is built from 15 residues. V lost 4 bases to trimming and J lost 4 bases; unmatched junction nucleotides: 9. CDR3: CSVAVSGGPKNIQYF. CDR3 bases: TGCAGCGTTGCGGTCAGCGGGGGCCCGAAAAACATTCAGTACTTC. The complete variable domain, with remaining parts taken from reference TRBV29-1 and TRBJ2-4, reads SAVISQKPSRDICQRGTSLTIQCQVDSQVTMMFWYRQQPGQSLTLIATANQGSEATYESGFVIDKFPISRPNLTFSTLTVSNMSPEDSSIYLCSVAVSGGPKNIQYFGAGTRLSVL.

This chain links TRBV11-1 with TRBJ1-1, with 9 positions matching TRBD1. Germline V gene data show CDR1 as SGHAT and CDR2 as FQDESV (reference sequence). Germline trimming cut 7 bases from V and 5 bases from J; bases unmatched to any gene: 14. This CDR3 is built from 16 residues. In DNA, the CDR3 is TGTGCCAGCACCTCCAAAACCGGGACAGGGAGTACTGAAGCTTTCTTT. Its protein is CASTSKTGTGSTEAFF. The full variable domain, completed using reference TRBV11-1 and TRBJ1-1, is EAEVAQSPRYKITEKSQAVAFWCDPISGHATLYWYRQILGQGPELLVQFQDESVVDDSQLPKDRFSAERLKGVDSTLKIQPAELGDSAMYLCASTSKTGTGSTEAFFGQGTRLTVV.

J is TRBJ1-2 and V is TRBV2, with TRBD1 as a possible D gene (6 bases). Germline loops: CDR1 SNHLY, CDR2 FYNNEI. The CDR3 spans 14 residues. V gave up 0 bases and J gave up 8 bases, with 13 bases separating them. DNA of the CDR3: TGTGCCAGCAGTGAAGCACAGGGTCGGTGGGGCTACACCTTC. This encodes CASSEAQGRWGYTF.

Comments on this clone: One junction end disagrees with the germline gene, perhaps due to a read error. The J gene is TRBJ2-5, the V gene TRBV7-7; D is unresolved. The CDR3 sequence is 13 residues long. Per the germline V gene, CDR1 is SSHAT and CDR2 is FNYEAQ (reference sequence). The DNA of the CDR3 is TGTGCTAGCACCGTGCGGCCCGGAGAGACCCAGTACTTC. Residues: CASTVRPGETQYF.

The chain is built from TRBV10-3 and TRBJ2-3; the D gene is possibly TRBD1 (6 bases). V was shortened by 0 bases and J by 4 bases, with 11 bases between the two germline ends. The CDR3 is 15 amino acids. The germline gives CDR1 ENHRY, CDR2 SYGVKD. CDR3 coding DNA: TGTGCCATCAGTGAGTCTCAGGGGTTGGCAGATACGCAGTATTTT. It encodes CAISESQGLADTQYF.